This TCR beta chain appears in the sequencing data of a study of cytomegalovirus exposure and HLA in healthy donors. Study-level results: The study found most TCR sequences rare, yet found some public TCRs in many donors. Most CMV-associated TCR beta chains appeared HLA-restricted in a later analysis. HLA allele associations emerged for around 16,000 TCR beta sequences in a later analysis, at 0.05 false discovery rate.

Primers for the PCR totalled 60 Vbeta and 13 Jbeta. Clones were read by immunoSEQ multiplex PCR, and TCRdb kept only the in-frame ones, dropping some. The data contain 130,000 to 150,000 clones, around four fifths of them singletons. Remarks on this clone: As yet, its antigen is unknown.

Germline V gene lookup returns CDR1 KGHSH and CDR2 LQKENI. This CDR3 is 14 amino acids long. Trimming shortened V by 6 bases and J by 3 bases, and 14 bases separated the two germline ends. This chain uses TRBV18 with TRBJ1-2; no definite D call. The material sequenced was PBMCs. The source of this sequence is a female donor in good health and CMV-seronegative. CDR3 amino acids: CASSPRVAYYGYTF. The CDR3 DNA reads as TGTGCCAGCTCTCCCCGTGTAGCCTACTATGGCTACACCTTC.